This passage covers 21 T cell receptor beta chains from one sample sequenced in a study of blood T cell repertoires in COVID-19. The protocol was immunoSEQ multiplex PCR, while the TCRdb copy is restricted to in-frame clones and leaves out a portion. Among about 110,000 clones listed, over 75% were seen once. Sequencing was done on a sample of peripheral blood. The source is an older man with active or convalescent COVID-19.

This rearrangement joins TRBV5-3 to TRBJ2-1; 9 positions match TRBD1. TRBV5-3 has ORF status, its function being uncertain. The ends lost 4 bases at V and 8 bases at J; junction bases unmatched: 4. The CDR3 has 13 amino acids. In nucleotides, the CDR3 is TGTGCCAGAAGCCAACAGGGGGCGGATGAGCAGTTCTTC. Protein sequence: CARSQQGADEQFF.

This clone was counted ten times or more. The chain recombines TRBV19 with TRBJ2-2; 7 bases map to TRBD2. The V and J ends lost 3 bases and 7 bases, in that order; junction bases with no gene match: 2. Germline CDR1 and CDR2: LNHDA and SQIVND (reference sequence). The CDR3 sequence is 13 residues long. The CDR3 loop reads CASSISGGGELFF. In DNA, the CDR3 is TGTGCCAGTAGTATTTCGGGGGGCGGGGAGCTGTTTTTT. The full variable domain, with the rest looked up from reference TRBV19 and TRBJ2-2, is DGGITQSPKYLFRKEGQNVTLSCEQNLNHDAMYWYRQDPGQGLRLIYYSQIVNDFQKGDIAEGYSVSREKKESFPLTVTSAQKNPTAFYLCASSISGGGELFFGEGSRLTVL.

V gene TRBV7-9 combines with J gene TRBJ2-2; D gene ambiguous. The CDR3 covers 16 residues. Germline V gene sequence: CDR1 SEHNR, CDR2 FQNEAQ (reference sequence). Trimming stripped 0 bases from V and 6 bases from J, with 14 bases between. This chain's CDR3 is CASSLARTQIPGELFF. CDR3 nucleotides: TGTGCCAGCAGCTTAGCGCGTACCCAAATCCCCGGGGAGCTGTTTTTT.

The V call is TRBV30, the J call TRBJ1-1; D unresolved. Deletions cut 0 bases from V and 4 bases from J, with 9 bases between. This CDR3 spans 13 amino acids. Germline CDR1 and CDR2: GTSNPN and SVGIG (reference sequence). The CDR3 here is CAWSVASSTEAFF. CDR3 DNA: TGTGCCTGGAGTGTAGCGTCCTCCACTGAAGCTTTCTTT.

The rearrangement joins TRBV5-1 to TRBJ2-2; TRBD2 aligns across 7 bases. The germline V gene has CDR1 SGHRS and CDR2 YFSETQ. V lost 6 bases to trimming and J lost 5 bases; unmatched junction nucleotides: 7. There are 14 residues in the CDR3. CDR3: CASTSGGRTGELFF. The CDR3 region has the DNA TGCGCCAGCACCTCGGGAGGACGAACCGGGGAGCTGTTTTTT. Variable domain in full (rest from reference TRBV5-1 and TRBJ2-2): KAGVTQTPRYLIKTRGQQVTLSCSPISGHRSVSWYQQTPGQGLQFLFEYFSETQRNKGNFPGRFSGRQFSNSRSEMNVSTLELGDSALYLCASTSGGRTGELFFGEGSRLTVL.

V and J are TRBV5-1 and TRBJ2-5, with D hard to call. V was trimmed by 4 bases and J by 0 bases, leaving 10 bases between them. The germline V gene encodes CDR1 SGHRS and CDR2 YFSETQ. There are 14 residues in the CDR3. The chain's CDR3 is CASSRMADQETQYF. CDR3 DNA sequence: TGCGCCAGCAGCCGGATGGCGGACCAAGAGACCCAGTACTTC.

The chain recombines TRBV7-9 with TRBJ2-1; D might be TRBD2 (6 bases). Trimming left V 0 bases short and J 7 bases short, with 16 bases between. The CDR3 has 16 residues. Germline V gene data show CDR1 as SEHNR and CDR2 as FQNEAQ (reference sequence). The DNA of the CDR3 is TGTGCCAGCAGCTTAGCGGGCGGGACGGAATGGAATGAGCAGTTCTTC. Amino acid sequence: CASSLAGGTEWNEQFF.

This clone was seen just once. The chain carries TRBV3-1 (or the pseudogene TRBV3-2) and TRBJ1-3; 8 bases align to TRBD1. The length of the CDR3 is 16 residues. J lost 2 bases, V lost 1 base, and 4 bases had no gene match. Germline CDR1 and CDR2: LGHDT and YNNKEL (reference sequence). CDR3 nucleotides: TGTGCCAGCAGCCAAGGGCAGGGGGCGCCTGGAAACACCATATATTTT. Encoded protein: CASSQGQGAPGNTIYF.

This rearrangement joins TRBV6-5 to TRBJ1-1; no clear D. The germline CDR1 and CDR2 sequences are MNHEY and SVGAGI. The CDR3 runs 15 residues. Trimming took off 4 bases at V and 4 bases at J, with 16 bases between the two ends. The CDR3 nucleotides are TGTGCCAGCAGTTTCCTCGAGAGCGAAGGCACTGAAGCTTTCTTT. Translating gives CASSFLESEGTEAFF.

The table lists this clone with a count of one. CDR3 coding DNA: TGTGCCATCAAACCCTCCCAGGGGCACACAGATACGCAGTATTTT. Residues: CAIKPSQGHTDTQYF. The rearrangement links TRBV10-3 to TRBJ2-3, with D possibly matching TRBD1 (6 bases). The length of the CDR3 is 15 residues. Germline V gene lookup returns CDR1 ENHRY and CDR2 SYGVKD. V gave up 7 bases and J gave up 2 bases, with 16 bases separating them.

Regarding this clone: This same CDR3 is encoded by further DNA sequences in the sample. The chain recombines TRBV6-5 with TRBJ1-2; D possibly corresponds to TRBD1 (5 bases). The CDR3 contains 11 residues. Trimming shortened V by 5 bases and J by 5 bases, and 6 bases separated the two germline ends. The germline V gene encodes CDR1 MNHEY and CDR2 SVGAGI. The CDR3 region is CASSPGYGYTF. The DNA of the CDR3 is TGTGCCAGCAGTCCAGGGTATGGCTACACCTTC.

This clone has only a few counts. V and J are TRBV5-1 and TRBJ1-2, with 7 bases that match TRBD1. Trimming removed 2 bases from V and 4 bases from J; junction bases left unmatched: 5. Germline-derived CDR1 and CDR2 are SGHRS and YFSETQ. The CDR3 sequence is 14 residues long. In DNA, the CDR3 is TGCGCCAGCAGCTTAGGGACAGCAATCTATGGCTACACCTTC. Translated, it gives CASSLGTAIYGYTF.

The rearrangement joins TRBV2 to TRBJ1-6; TRBD1 aligns across 8 bases. Germline V gene lookup returns CDR1 SNHLY and CDR2 FYNNEI. The CDR3 length is 15 residues. Unmatched junction bases numbered 10, after V lost 5 bases and J lost 10 bases. The CDR3 here is CASSLVTGAGSPLHF. The CDR3, as DNA: TGTGCCAGCAGTCTAGTGACAGGGGCTGGCTCACCCCTCCACTTT.

The rearrangement joins TRBV5-4 to TRBJ2-4, with D possibly TRBD2 on 6 matching bases. The CDR3 has 16 amino acids. Trimming took 3 bases from V and 6 from J, leaving 19 bases between them. Germline CDR1 and CDR2: SGHNT and YYREEE (reference sequence). The chain's CDR3 is CASSSTWGAGRNIQYF. CDR3 in DNA: TGTGCCAGCAGCTCAACGTGGGGCGCGGGAAGAAACATTCAGTACTTC.

The rearrangement joins TRBV15 to TRBJ1-2, with D unresolved. The ends were cut back, 0 bases at V and 1 base at J, with 6 bases in the middle. Germline CDR1 and CDR2: LNHNV and YYDKDF (reference sequence). The CDR3 runs 14 residues. CDR3 residues: CATSRDHFNYGYTF. In DNA, the CDR3 is TGTGCCACCAGCAGAGATCACTTTAACTATGGCTACACCTTC.

The chain couples TRBV5-1 to TRBJ2-3; 13 bases map to TRBD2. V trimming: 3 bases; J trimming: 3 bases; junction bases outside the gene matches: 7. Germline-derived CDR1 and CDR2 are SGHRS and YFSETQ. CDR3 length: 17 amino acids. The CDR3 region is CASSSTGLAGTTDTQYF. In DNA, the CDR3 is TGCGCCAGCAGCTCGACGGGACTAGCGGGGACGACAGATACGCAGTATTTT. Together with reference TRBV5-1 and TRBJ2-3, the CDR3 gives the full variable domain: KAGVTQTPRYLIKTRGQQVTLSCSPISGHRSVSWYQQTPGQGLQFLFEYFSETQRNKGNFPGRFSGRQFSNSRSEMNVSTLELGDSALYLCASSSTGLAGTTDTQYFGPGTRLTVL.

This sequence joins TRBV19 and TRBJ1-6; 11 bases fit TRBD1. Trimming removed 5 bases from V and 10 bases from J; junction bases left unmatched: 19. The CDR3 is made up of 19 amino acids. CDR1 LNHDA and CDR2 SQIVND come from the germline V gene (reference sequence). The CDR3 spells CASSVGQGATGNAASPLHF. The DNA for the CDR3 is TGTGCCAGTAGTGTCGGACAGGGGGCCACAGGTAACGCGGCGTCACCCCTCCACTTT.

The J gene is TRBJ1-6, the V gene TRBV13, with a weak D call TRBD1 (5 bases). The V and J ends lost 3 bases and 5 bases respectively, with 17 bases between them. The CDR3 has 17 amino acids. The germline V gene encodes CDR1 PRHDT and CDR2 FYEKMQ (reference sequence). CDR3 sequence reads: CASSLRVGGSNNSPLHF. Written as DNA, the CDR3 is TGTGCCAGCAGCTTGAGGGTGGGGGGTTCCAATAATTCACCCCTCCACTTT. Drawing the rest from reference TRBV13 and TRBJ1-6, the complete variable domain is AAGVIQSPRHLIKEKRETATLKCYPIPRHDTVYWYQQGPGQDPQFLISFYEKMQSDKGSIPDRFSAQQFSDYHSELNMSSLELGDSALYFCASSLRVGGSNNSPLHFGNGTRLTVT.

The chain joins TRBV9 to TRBJ1-2, with a possible D match to TRBD1 (5 bases). The CDR3 loop spans 17 amino acids. V shed 3 bases and J shed 0 bases, with 18 bases lying between them. Germline CDR1 is SGDLS and CDR2 is YYNGEE. The CDR3 region has the DNA TGTGCCAGCAGCGGACGACGCCCAGGGATAGCTAACTATGGCTACACCTTC. Translating it yields CASSGRRPGIANYGYTF.

V gene TRBV6-6 combines with J gene TRBJ1-6; TRBD1 matches 7 bases. This CDR3 spans 15 amino acids. Trimming cost V 6 bases and J 11 bases; bases outside gene matches: 13. CDR1 MNHNY and CDR2 SVGAGI come from the germline V gene (reference sequence). CDR3 in amino acids: CASRGGTARMTPLHF. DNA for the CDR3: TGTGCCAGCAGAGGAGGGACAGCTAGAATGACACCCCTCCACTTT.

This clone was observed a single time. The chain links TRBV6-5 to TRBJ1-1; 7 nucleotides agree with TRBD1. The CDR3 has 14 residues. The junction had 5 bases not matched to a gene; V was cut back by 6 bases and J by 1 base. Germline V gene data show CDR1 as MNHEY and CDR2 as SVGAGI. DNA of the CDR3: TGTGCCAGCAGGGGACAGTCGGCGAACACTGAAGCTTTCTTT. Amino acid sequence: CASRGQSANTEAFF.